One and the same sample provided the 28 T cell receptor beta chains below, sequenced in a study of Graves' ophthalmopathy and Graves' hyperthyroidism. The TCR beta CDR3 regions underwent amplification from RNA transcripts. The authors performed first-round RT-PCR with HTBI primers and then a second-round multiplex PCR. TCRdb passed the multiplex PCR reads through MiXCR, listing each CDR3 protein once. Of hundreds of thousands of distinct CDR3 sequences in the sample, about 38% were seen once. The sample taken for sequencing was peripheral blood. The receptor set was obtained from an adult man with Graves' ophthalmopathy.

This clonotype has a count of ten or more. This chain uses TRBV29-1 with TRBJ2-5; 10 bases line up with TRBD2. CDR3 size: 13 residues. Germline CDR1 reads SQVTM; CDR2 reads ANQGSEA. V shed 4 bases and J 5 bases; nucleotides not matched to a gene: 4. The chain's CDR3 is CSVVTSGIETQYF. CDR3 DNA: TGCAGCGTTGTTACTAGCGGGATTGAGACCCAGTACTTC. The entire variable domain, with the rest obtained from reference TRBV29-1 and TRBJ2-5, is as follows: SAVISQKPSRDICQRGTSLTIQCQVDSQVTMMFWYRQQPGQSLTLIATANQGSEATYESGFVIDKFPISRPNLTFSTLTVSNMSPEDSSIYLCSVVTSGIETQYFGPGTRLLVL.

In regard to this clonotype: A much larger clone is a single base away; this may be a read error. CDR3 residues: CATSPRGQFNQPQHF. The CDR3 DNA follows: TGTGCCACCAGCCCAAGGGGACAGTTCAATCAGCCCCAGCATTTT. This chain links TRBV15 with TRBJ1-5; 7 nucleotides line up with TRBD1. J was trimmed by 3 bases and V by 5 bases; bases with no gene match: 7. Per germline, CDR1 LNHNV and CDR2 YYDKDF (reference sequence). The CDR3 is made up of 15 amino acids. Based on the CDR3 plus reference TRBV15 and TRBJ1-5, the full variable domain is DAMVIQNPRYQVTQFGKPVTLSCSQTLNHNVMYWYQQKSSQAPKLLFHYYDKDFNNEADTPDNFQSRRPNTSFCFLDIRSPGLGDTAMYLCATSPRGQFNQPQHFGDGTRLSIL.

This clonotype was detected only a few times. CDR3 sequence (DNA): TGTGCCTGGAGGATGACAGGGGCCGTAATGGGCTACACCTTC. Translating gives CAWRMTGAVMGYTF. The chain recombines TRBV30 with TRBJ1-2; 8 nucleotides agree with TRBD1. Germline V gives CDR1 GTSNPN, CDR2 SVGIG (reference sequence). The CDR3 loop spans 14 amino acids. J lost 8 bases, V lost 3 bases, and 11 bases had no gene match.

On this clonotype: A clone one base away is much larger, so this may be a read error. The J gene is TRBJ2-7, the V gene TRBV5-1; D gene unclear. This CDR3 is built from 13 residues. V shed 3 bases and J shed 5 bases, with 12 bases lying between them. CDR1 SGHRS and CDR2 YFSETQ come from the germline V gene. The CDR3 region is CASSWLDTDEQYF. The CDR3 DNA reads as TGCGCCAGCAGCTGGCTAGACACAGACGAGCAGTACTTC.

The chain uses TRBV7-2 and TRBJ2-5, with D perhaps assigned TRBD1 or TRBD2 (9 bases each). Trimming removed 2 bases at V and 4 bases at J, with 26 bases between. Germline CDR1 is SGHTA and CDR2 is FQGNSA. This CDR3 spans 19 amino acids. The DNA for the CDR3 is TGTGCCAGCAGCTTAAGCGGGGGGTCTACAGGGGGCGCAGGAGAGACCCAGTACTTC. It specifies CASSLSGGSTGGAGETQYF.

Ten or more counts support this clonotype. The rearrangement joins TRBV12-3 or TRBV12-4 to TRBJ1-5, with TRBD1 identical over 11 bases. CDR3 size: 15 residues. V dropped 3 bases and J dropped 6; count of bases not matched to a gene: 4. The CDR3 DNA reads TGTGCCAGCAGTTTGGGGACAGGGGGAGTTCAGCCCCAGCATTTT. Its protein product is CASSLGTGGVQPQHF.

This clonotype was picked up a small number of times. The rearrangement uses TRBV10-3 and TRBJ1-2; TRBD1 might be the D (5 bases). The CDR3 covers 13 residues. Trimming pared 10 bases from V and 4 bases from J, leaving 16 bases between. The germline V gene has CDR1 ENHRY and CDR2 SYGVKD. The CDR3 nucleotides are TGTGCCAGCAGGGAGACAAGCGGCTATGGCTACACCTTC. The encoded protein is CASRETSGYGYTF.

Regarding this clonotype: This may be a read error: a much more frequent sequence differs by one nucleotide. The chain has TRBV19 and TRBJ2-7; D remains ambiguous. V dropped 9 bases and J dropped 5 bases, with 20 bases sitting between them. The germline gives CDR1 LNHDA, CDR2 SQIVND (reference sequence). The CDR3 contains 14 residues. CDR3 in amino acids: CASNGGARVNEQYF. Written as DNA, the CDR3 is TGTGCCAGCAACGGTGGAGCGAGAGTGAACGAGCAGTACTTC.

This chain links TRBV25-1 with TRBJ2-6, with D perhaps TRBD1 (5 bases). From germline, CDR1 is MGHDK and CDR2 SYGVNS. This CDR3 has 15 residues. Trimming pared 8 bases from V and 2 bases from J, leaving 13 bases between. The chain's CDR3 is CASQEIGAGANVLTF. CDR3 coding DNA: TGTGCCAGCCAAGAAATAGGGGCTGGGGCCAACGTCCTGACTTTC.

This clonotype showed up just a few times. The J gene is TRBJ1-5, the V gene TRBV30; D is unclear. Trimming cost V 4 bases and J 0 bases, with 7 bases left between them. Per the germline V gene, CDR1 is GTSNPN and CDR2 is SVGIG (reference sequence). The CDR3 is made up of 13 amino acids. This chain's CDR3 is CAWNGGSNQPQHF. The CDR3, as DNA: TGTGCCTGGAATGGCGGTAGCAATCAGCCCCAGCATTTT.

This clonotype was found many times. V and J are TRBV7-9 and TRBJ2-7, with 9 bases that match TRBD1. The trim removed 1 base at V and 4 bases at J, leaving 5 bases unmatched. The CDR3 has 15 amino acids. Germline V CDR1 and CDR2: SEHNR, FQNEAQ (reference sequence). The CDR3 region is CASSLEGQGPYEQYF. For the CDR3, the DNA is TGTGCCAGCAGCTTAGAGGGACAGGGACCGTACGAGCAGTACTTC.

The sample holds many counts of this clonotype. The chain couples TRBV7-8 to TRBJ2-7; no definite D call. CDR3 length: 14 residues. The V gene lost 1 base and the J gene lost 1 base, with 8 bases spanning the gap. From germline, CDR1 is SGHVS and CDR2 FQNEAQ. CDR3 sequence (DNA): TGTGCCAGCAGCTTAGATACTCCTTCCTACGAGCAGTACTTC. This translates into CASSLDTPSYEQYF.

There are a few counts of this clonotype. The junction does not match germline at one end; this may be a read error. The chain is built from TRBV4-1 and TRBJ2-2, with D possibly TRBD2 on 6 matching bases. CDR1 MGHRA and CDR2 YSYEKL come from the germline V gene. This CDR3 comprises 15 residues. This CDR3 is CASSQVAGYTGELFF. The CDR3 DNA is TGTGCCAGCAGCCAAGTGGCGGGGTACACCGGGGAGCTGTTTTTT.

The rearrangement uses TRBV9 and TRBJ2-5, with D possibly TRBD2 on 5 matching bases. The J call is uncertain, as TRBJ2-1 better fits the DNA end. The CDR3 totals 10 residues. Germline V gives CDR1 SGDLS, CDR2 YYNGEE. The CDR3 region has the DNA TGTGCCAGCAGCGGGAGGGAGCAGTTCTTC. Its translation is CASSGREQFF.

This clonotype was seen many times. The rearrangement joins TRBV6-6 to TRBJ2-5; D assignment may be TRBD1 or TRBD2 (5 bases each). The CDR3 has 14 amino acids. Trimming shortened V by 2 bases and J by 3 bases, and 10 bases separated the two germline ends. Germline V gene sequence: CDR1 MNHNY, CDR2 SVGAGI (reference sequence). The chain's CDR3 is CASSYLWGKETQYF. The CDR3 nucleotides are TGTGCCAGCAGTTACCTATGGGGGAAAGAGACCCAGTACTTC.

This clonotype was seen more than once but under ten times. One junction end does not reproduce the germline sequence, and a read error may be involved. V is TRBV7-9 and J is TRBJ1-1; unclear D gene. Germline loops: CDR1 SEHNR, CDR2 FQNEAQ (reference sequence). CDR3 length: 16 residues. Written as DNA, the CDR3 is TGCGCCAGCAGCCAGGACCCTGGGAGGCCCAGGCCTGAAGCTTTCTTT. This codes for CASSQDPGRPRPEAFF.

In this sample, this clonotype turned up many times. The chain couples TRBV10-3 to TRBJ1-2, with D perhaps matching TRBD1 (5 bases). Trimming pared 1 base from V and 8 bases from J, leaving 11 bases between. Germline values: CDR1 ENHRY, CDR2 SYGVKD. CDR3 length equals 13 residues. The CDR3: CAISEFLEGGYTF. DNA for the CDR3: TGTGCCATCAGTGAGTTTCTGGAGGGGGGCTACACCTTC.

This clonotype was seen repeatedly, ten times or more. J is TRBJ1-2 and V is TRBV7-2; D uncertain. The CDR3 spans 13 residues. Germline V gene data show CDR1 as SGHTA and CDR2 as FQGNSA. Between the trimmed V and J ends, which lost 1 base and 8 bases, there was a span of 11 bases. CDR3 DNA: TGTGCCAGCAGCTTAGAATCTCGGCGGGGCTACACCTTC. Amino acids: CASSLESRRGYTF.

This clonotype has a count of ten or more. The rearrangement joins TRBV9 to TRBJ1-2; D is unclear. Germline loops: CDR1 SGDLS, CDR2 YYNGEE. This CDR3 spans 15 amino acids. The V end was cut by 0 bases, the J end by 8 bases, with 17 bases between. The CDR3: CASSVDPDEGYGYTF. In nucleotides, the CDR3 is TGTGCCAGCAGCGTAGACCCCGATGAGGGTTACGGCTACACCTTC.

This chain uses TRBV10-3 with TRBJ2-7, with a possible D match to TRBD2 (6 bases). The CDR3 length is 13 residues. V was pared by 9 bases and J by 6 bases, with 18 bases between. The germline CDR1 and CDR2 sequences are ENHRY and SYGVKD. The CDR3: CAINGGRVGEQYF. CDR3 DNA sequence: TGTGCCATAAACGGGGGACGAGTCGGCGAGCAGTACTTC.

This rearrangement joins TRBV5-1 to TRBJ1-6; TRBD1 is a possible D gene (5 bases). This CDR3 is 14 amino acids long. V dropped 0 bases and J dropped 7 bases, with 8 bases sitting between them. CDR1 is SGHRS, CDR2 YFSETQ, per germline. CDR3 region: CASSLAGSNSPLHF. DNA for the CDR3: TGCGCCAGCAGCTTGGCAGGGAGCAATTCACCCCTCCACTTT.

This clonotype was seen more than once but under ten times. The chain links TRBV14 to TRBJ2-3; no clear D. Germline lookup yields CDR1 SGHDN and CDR2 FVKESK. The CDR3 is 13 residues long. Trimming stripped 2 bases from V and 3 bases from J, with 6 bases between. The CDR3 here is CASSQLGTDTQYF. The CDR3 DNA follows: TGTGCCAGCAGCCAACTGGGGACAGATACGCAGTATTTT.

The chain recombines TRBV29-1 with TRBJ2-5; D ambiguous. This CDR3 comprises 11 residues. V was cut by 8 bases and J by 0 bases, with 7 bases left in between. CDR1 and CDR2 (germline): SQVTM, ANQGSEA. This CDR3 reads CSSRHQETQYF. CDR3 coding DNA: TGCAGCAGCCGCCACCAAGAGACCCAGTACTTC.

The gene calls are TRBV24-1 and TRBJ1-2; TRBD1 matches at 11 bases. The CDR3 loop spans 16 amino acids. V trimming: 4 bases; J trimming: 3 bases; junction bases outside the gene matches: 6. Germline V gene data show CDR1 as KGHDR and CDR2 as SFDVKD. The CDR3 region is CATSDGQGALHYGYTF. The CDR3 DNA is TGTGCCACCAGTGACGGACAGGGGGCGCTCCACTATGGCTACACCTTC.

The V call is TRBV6-1, the J call TRBJ2-7; D may correspond to TRBD1 or TRBD2 (5 bases each). Germline V gene lookup returns CDR1 MNHNS and CDR2 SASEGT. V was trimmed by 6 bases and J by 0 bases, leaving 12 bases between them. This CDR3 is built from 14 residues. As DNA, the CDR3 is TGTGCCAGCAGGACTACAGGACTCTCCTACGAGCAGTACTTC. Translation gives CASRTTGLSYEQYF.

This clonotype was counted ten times or more. The chain carries TRBV7-9 and TRBJ1-2; 7 positions match TRBD1. CDR1 is SEHNR, CDR2 FQNEAQ, per germline (reference sequence). The CDR3 contains 18 residues. V gave up 2 bases and J gave up 0 bases; unmatched junction bases: 12. CDR3 loop: CASSLPQGTAKANYGYTF. The CDR3 DNA reads TGTGCCAGCAGCTTACCACAGGGGACAGCCAAAGCTAACTATGGCTACACCTTC. The whole variable domain, filled in from reference TRBV7-9 and TRBJ1-2, reads DTGVSQNPRHKITKRGQNVTFRCDPISEHNRLYWYRQTLGQGPEFLTYFQNEAQLEKSRLLSDRFSAERPKGSFSTLEIQRTEQGDSAMYLCASSLPQGTAKANYGYTFGSGTRLTVV.

The chain joins TRBV30 to TRBJ1-1; 9 bases are shared with TRBD1. The CDR3 covers 13 residues. Trimming at V came to 5 bases and at J to 4 bases, leaving 5 bases not matched to a gene. Per germline, CDR1 GTSNPN and CDR2 SVGIG (reference sequence). The CDR3 region is CAWRDRASTEAFF. The CDR3 region has the DNA TGTGCCTGGCGGGACAGGGCGAGCACTGAAGCTTTCTTT.

Here the CDR3 reads CASSPSVDRLGTEAFF. As DNA, the CDR3 is TGTGCCAGCAGCCCCTCCGTGGACAGACTGGGAACTGAAGCTTTCTTT. The J gene is TRBJ1-1, the V gene TRBV7-6, with D perhaps TRBD1 (6 bases). Germline assignment: CDR1 SGHVS and CDR2 FNYEAQ. The V end was cut by 5 bases, the J end by 5 bases, with 21 bases between. The CDR3 length is 16 residues.